One sample yielded the 31 T cell receptor beta chains listed below, sequenced in a study of blood T cells in healthy people across ages. A second about 7 to 11 cycle PCR used barcoded and J-beta primers. TCRdb independently ran MiXCR on the 5' RACE reads; one entry per CDR3 protein. The sample contains about 930,000 distinct CDR3 sequences, about 29% of which appear only once. The sample was also linked to a second study, of T cells of mothers and their children.

Sequenced input: blood. The receptors here all came from a woman in her thirties or forties in good health.

This chain connects TRBV29-1 to TRBJ2-1; possibly TRBD1 or TRBD2 for D (6 bases each). This CDR3 is built from 15 residues. Between the trimmed V and J ends, which lost 7 bases and 1 base, there was a span of 17 bases. From germline, CDR1 is SQVTM and CDR2 ANQGSEA. CDR3 coding DNA: TGCAGCGCCGCTCTGGGGGGCATGTCCTACAATGAGCAGTTCTTC. It yields the protein CSAALGGMSYNEQFF.

The chain recombines TRBV5-1 with TRBJ1-1; D unclear. The germline V gene encodes CDR1 SGHRS and CDR2 YFSETQ. The germline V and J ends were trimmed by 0 bases and 4 bases, with 13 bases remaining between them. The CDR3 contains 15 residues. The CDR3 loop is CASSLGVMGSTEAFF. The DNA for the CDR3 is TGCGCCAGCAGCTTGGGGGTGATGGGAAGCACTGAAGCTTTCTTT.

V is TRBV7-2 and J is TRBJ2-3, with D maybe TRBD2 (5 bases). Germline-derived CDR1 and CDR2 are SGHTA and FQGNSA. The V end lost 0 bases, the J end lost 4 bases, and 11 bases lay between the germline ends. The length of the CDR3 is 15 residues. The CDR3 sequence is CASSLAPLEADTQYF. CDR3 nucleotides: TGTGCCAGCAGCTTAGCCCCTTTGGAGGCAGATACGCAGTATTTT.

This clonotype was found many times. The J gene is TRBJ2-3, the V gene TRBV7-2, with D unclear. Trimming stripped 5 bases from V and 2 bases from J, with 14 bases between. The CDR3 is made up of 15 amino acids. Germline V gene lookup returns CDR1 SGHTA and CDR2 FQGNSA. Here the CDR3 reads CASSPFYGVTDTQYF. CDR3 in DNA: TGTGCCAGCAGCCCCTTTTATGGGGTCACAGATACGCAGTATTTT.

As regards this clonotype: A much larger clone differs from this one at a single base, so this may be a read error. The chain uses TRBV7-9 and TRBJ2-1, with D perhaps matching TRBD2 (6 bases). The germline V and J ends were trimmed by 2 bases and 8 bases, with 16 bases remaining between them. The CDR3 runs 15 residues. The germline gives CDR1 SEHNR, CDR2 FQNEAQ (reference sequence). The CDR3: CASSLQSGVRDEQFF. The CDR3 DNA is TGTGCCAGCAGCTTACAGTCGGGGGTGAGAGATGAGCAGTTCTTC.

V gene TRBV12-3 or TRBV12-4 combines with J gene TRBJ2-3; 7 positions match TRBD2. Germline trimming cut 7 bases from V and 2 bases from J; bases unmatched to any gene: 9. This CDR3 spans 15 amino acids. CDR3: CASTLGLAVTDTQYF. The CDR3 bases are TGTGCCAGCACCTTGGGCCTAGCGGTCACAGATACGCAGTATTTT.

This chain connects TRBV20-1 to TRBJ2-1, with 8 nucleotides matching TRBD1. The CDR3 contains 16 residues. Germline trimming cut 3 bases from V and 4 bases from J; bases unmatched to any gene: 11. Germline lookup yields CDR1 DFQATT and CDR2 SNEGSKA (reference sequence). The CDR3 DNA reads as TGCAGTGCTAGCATGCAGGGGGCCTGGGCTTACAATGAGCAGTTCTTC. This gives the protein CSASMQGAWAYNEQFF.

In this sample, this clonotype turned up a few times. This chain uses TRBV4-1 with TRBJ1-6; a possible D gene is TRBD1 (6 bases). The germline V gene has CDR1 MGHRA and CDR2 YSYEKL. Trimming cost V 5 bases and J 8 bases, with 22 bases left between them. The CDR3 extends over 17 amino acids. The CDR3 reads CASSVGRQAGSYSPLHF. The CDR3 DNA is TGCGCCAGCAGCGTAGGAAGACAGGCAGGGTCCTATTCACCCCTCCACTTT.

This clonotype has a count of ten or more. The chain carries TRBV28 and TRBJ2-7; no reliable D call. The germline gives CDR1 MDHEN, CDR2 SYDVKM. CDR3 length equals 14 residues. V lost 6 bases and J lost 4, with 16 bases in between. CDR3 amino acids: CASSRDGVSYEQYF. The DNA for the CDR3 is TGTGCCAGCAGCCGCGATGGGGTCTCGTACGAGCAGTACTTC.

This clonotype was seen many times. V usage is TRBV12-3 or TRBV12-4 and J usage is TRBJ1-6, with a tentative D call TRBD1 (5 bases). V lost 7 bases and J lost 7, with 14 bases in between. The CDR3 consists of 14 residues. CDR3 protein: CASTWGGKNSPLHF. The CDR3 DNA is TGTGCCAGCACCTGGGGGGGTAAGAATTCACCCCTCCACTTT.

This clonotype has more than one count but fewer than ten. The chain is built from TRBV7-8 and TRBJ2-3, with D perhaps given as TRBD1 or TRBD2 (6 bases each). The CDR3 sequence is 18 residues long. Germline CDR1 reads SGHVS; CDR2 reads FQNEAQ. The ends were cut back, 1 base at V and 2 bases at J, with 19 bases in the middle. The CDR3 is CASSLGATGAISTDTQYF. CDR3 in DNA: TGTGCCAGCAGCTTAGGGGCTACGGGGGCCATATCCACAGATACGCAGTATTTT.

There are a few counts of this clonotype. It may be a read error: a sequence one base away is much more abundant. This chain connects TRBV5-1 to TRBJ2-5, with 11 bases aligning to TRBD1. CDR1 and CDR2 from the germline V gene are SGHRS and YFSETQ. CDR3 size: 14 residues. The CDR3 reads CVSSLGQGGETQYF. CDR3 DNA sequence: TGCGTCAGCAGCTTGGGACAGGGGGGCGAGACCCAGTACTTC.

This rearrangement joins TRBV15 to TRBJ1-5; TRBD1 matches 7 bases. After removal of 5 bases from V and 2 bases from J, the junction contained 6 bases not matched to a gene. This CDR3 is built from 15 residues. CDR1 and CDR2 from the germline V gene are LNHNV and YYDKDF (reference sequence). The CDR3 loop reads CATSPRQGGNQPQHF. The CDR3 bases are TGTGCCACCAGCCCTCGGCAGGGGGGCAATCAGCCCCAGCATTTT.

The rearrangement links TRBV6-2 or TRBV6-3 to TRBJ2-7; TRBD1 matches 10 bases. There are 14 residues in the CDR3. J was trimmed by 7 bases and V by 6 bases; bases with no gene match: 9. CDR1 is MNHEY, CDR2 SVGEGT, per germline. The chain's CDR3 is CASRGQGRYNEQYF. CDR3 nucleotides: TGTGCCAGCAGGGGACAGGGGCGATACAATGAGCAGTACTTC.

J is TRBJ2-1 and V is TRBV5-5, with D possibly being TRBD1 or TRBD2 (6 bases each). The germline V gene encodes CDR1 SGHKS and CDR2 YYEKEE (reference sequence). The CDR3 covers 16 residues. Deletions cut 4 bases from V and 3 bases from J, with 17 bases between. The CDR3 DNA sequence: TGTGCCAGCAGCCTCCAAGGGGGGCAGAGCTACAATGAGCAGTTCTTC. Translation gives CASSLQGGQSYNEQFF.

This clonotype was seen at least ten times. This chain joins TRBV5-5 and TRBJ1-2; D is unclear. Trimming left V 4 bases short and J 8 bases short, with 9 bases between. This CDR3 comprises 11 residues. Germline values: CDR1 SGHKS, CDR2 YYEKEE (reference sequence). The CDR3 sequence is CASSQNQGYTF. The CDR3 nucleotides are TGTGCCAGCAGCCAAAACCAGGGCTACACCTTC.

This clonotype was found many times. V gene TRBV12-3 or TRBV12-4 combines with J gene TRBJ1-6; the D gene is possibly TRBD1 (6 bases). Trimming took 5 bases from V and 6 from J, leaving 14 bases between them. This CDR3 spans 15 amino acids. The CDR3 loop reads CASSLGGGGNSPLHF. The CDR3 coding sequence is TGTGCCAGCAGTCTCGGGGGGGGCGGTAATTCACCCCTCCACTTT.

The V gene is TRBV7-9, the J gene TRBJ1-2, with D possibly matching TRBD1 (6 bases). V was clipped by 4 bases and J by 6 bases, with 18 bases between them. Germline V gene lookup returns CDR1 SEHNR and CDR2 FQNEAQ (reference sequence). There are 15 residues in the CDR3. The CDR3, as DNA: TGTGCCAGCAGCTCTGCTGGGGGACAATTCGATGGCTACACCTTC. This translates into CASSSAGGQFDGYTF.

A few counts support this clonotype. The gene calls are TRBV12-5 and TRBJ2-3, with 10 bases lining up with TRBD1. Germline CDR1 and CDR2: LGHNT and FRNRAP. V dropped 6 bases and J dropped 7; count of bases not matched to a gene: 10. This CDR3 region has 15 residues. The CDR3 is CASGRPTGGKNTQYF. In DNA, the CDR3 is TGTGCTAGTGGACGACCGACAGGGGGCAAAAATACGCAGTATTTT. The whole variable domain, filled in from reference TRBV12-5 and TRBJ2-3, reads DARVTQTPRHKVTEMGQEVTMRCQPILGHNTVFWYRQTMMQGLELLAYFRNRAPLDDSGMPKDRFSAEMPDATLATLKIQPSEPRDSAVYFCASGRPTGGKNTQYFGPGTRLTVL.

The V gene is TRBV28, the J gene TRBJ2-1, with D perhaps TRBD1 or TRBD2 (6 bases each). This CDR3 contains 15 residues. Germline V gene sequence: CDR1 MDHEN, CDR2 SYDVKM. The V end was cut by 6 bases, the J end by 0 bases, with 12 bases between. In DNA, the CDR3 is TGTGCCAGCAGATACGGGGGCCTCTCCTACAATGAGCAGTTCTTC. Translation: CASRYGGLSYNEQFF.

The chain combines TRBV12-3 or TRBV12-4 with TRBJ2-3, with D hard to call. V lost 10 bases and J 4 bases, leaving 12 bases between the germline ends. The CDR3 is made up of 12 amino acids. CDR3 nucleotide sequence: TGTGCCACCACAGCGCCCCCAGATACGCAGTATTTT. Its translation: CATTAPPDTQYF.

This clonotype was detected ten times or more. The rearrangement uses TRBV20-1 and TRBJ1-2, with D possibly being TRBD1 (6 bases). V lost 5 bases to trimming and J lost 6 bases, with 13 bases between them. The CDR3 covers 12 residues. CDR1 is DFQATT and CDR2 is SNEGSKA in the germline V gene (reference sequence). CDR3 nucleotide sequence: TGCAGTGCTGGGAGGGGGGGCGATGGCTACACCTTC. This sequence encodes CSAGRGGDGYTF.

The CDR3 DNA reads TGTGCCAGCAGCCCGACAGGGATAAAATTCGCTGAAGCTTTCTTT. It yields the protein CASSPTGIKFAEAFF. This chain links TRBV12-3 or TRBV12-4 with TRBJ1-1; 7 bases line up with TRBD1. The CDR3 length is 15 residues. The V and J ends lost 6 bases and 6 bases, in that order; junction bases with no gene match: 13.

Notes on this clonotype: A much larger clone differs from this one at a single base, so this may be a read error. The chain recombines TRBV27 with TRBJ2-5; TRBD1 matches at 12 bases. The CDR3 loop spans 14 amino acids. CDR1 is MNHEY, CDR2 SMNVEV, per germline (reference sequence). With V trimmed by 9 bases and J by 5 bases, 7 bases remained unmatched. CDR3 sequence: CASAGQGARETQYF. The CDR3 DNA is TGTGCCAGTGCGGGACAGGGGGCGAGGGAGACCCAGTACTTC.

In its sample, this clonotype was seen a few times. V is TRBV20-1 and J is TRBJ1-2; D gene ambiguous. The CDR3 consists of 11 residues. Looked up from germline, CDR1 is DFQATT and CDR2 is SNEGSKA (reference sequence). V was pared by 7 bases and J by 11 bases, with 17 bases between. The CDR3 sequence: CSVGDPPSYTF. As DNA, the CDR3 is TGCAGTGTAGGAGACCCCCCCTCATACACCTTC.

The chain is built from TRBV7-9 and TRBJ2-1, with 7 bases fitting TRBD2. Germline-derived CDR1 and CDR2 are SEHNR and FQNEAQ (reference sequence). Trimming removed 5 bases from V and 2 bases from J; junction bases left unmatched: 9. The CDR3 spans 16 residues. Here the CDR3 DNA reads TGTGCCAGCAGCAGCGGGACTCTAGCTACCTACAATGAGCAGTTCTTC. It is translated as CASSSGTLATYNEQFF.

This clonotype was found many times. The CDR3 here is CAAEAGTQTNEQFF. For the CDR3, the DNA is TGTGCCGCCGAAGCCGGGACCCAAACCAATGAGCAGTTCTTC. V is TRBV10-3 and J is TRBJ2-1, with D perhaps given as TRBD1 or TRBD2 (5 bases each). The CDR3 sequence is 14 residues long. Between the trimmed V and J ends, which lost 11 bases and 6 bases, there was a span of 20 bases. Germline-derived CDR1 and CDR2 are ENHRY and SYGVKD.

The genes are TRBV7-6 and TRBJ2-5; TRBD1 aligns across 11 bases. With 3 bases clipped from V and 5 bases from J, the junction kept 5 bases outside the gene matches. This CDR3 contains 15 residues. Germline V gene sequence: CDR1 SGHVS, CDR2 FNYEAQ. This CDR3 reads CASSFLDRGRETQYF. The CDR3 DNA follows: TGTGCCAGCAGCTTCCTGGACAGGGGGCGCGAGACCCAGTACTTC.

This rearrangement joins TRBV20-1 to TRBJ2-2; D call uncertain. V was pared by 0 bases and J by 0 bases, with 14 bases between. CDR3 size: 17 residues. Germline CDR1 reads DFQATT; CDR2 reads SNEGSKA (reference sequence). DNA of the CDR3: TGCAGTGCTAGAGATCAAAGAATAGCTTCGAACACCGGGGAGCTGTTTTTT. It is translated as CSARDQRIASNTGELFF.

Only a few counts were recorded for this clonotype. The rearrangement uses TRBV7-2 and TRBJ2-7; weak D call: TRBD1 (5 bases). Germline loops: CDR1 SGHTA, CDR2 FQGNSA. The CDR3 covers 14 residues. V dropped 4 bases and J dropped 5 bases, with 15 bases sitting between them. The CDR3 here is CASSSGQRNNEQYF. CDR3 coding DNA: TGTGCCAGCAGCTCCGGACAAAGGAACAACGAGCAGTACTTC.

V gene TRBV3-1 combines with J gene TRBJ2-5; D may be TRBD1 (6 bases). The closer fit of TRBJ2-7 to the DNA end suggests the J call may be wrong. CDR3 length: 11 residues. Looked up from germline, CDR1 is LGHDT and CDR2 is YNNKEL (reference sequence). As DNA, the CDR3 is TGTGCCAGCTTGGGGGCGGGCGAGCAGTACTTC. Its translation: CASLGAGEQYF.